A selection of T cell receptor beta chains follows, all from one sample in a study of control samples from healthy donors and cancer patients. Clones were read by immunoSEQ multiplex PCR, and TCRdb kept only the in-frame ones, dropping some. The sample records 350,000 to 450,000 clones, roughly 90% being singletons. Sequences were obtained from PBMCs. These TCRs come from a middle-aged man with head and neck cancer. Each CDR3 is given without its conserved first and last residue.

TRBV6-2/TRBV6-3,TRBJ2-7,ASSVDRAYEQY
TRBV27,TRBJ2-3,ASSLSSSTDTQY
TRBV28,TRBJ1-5,ASSLSQGFYQPQH
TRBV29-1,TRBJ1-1,SVAAGAMNTEAF
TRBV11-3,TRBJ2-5,ASSLGGPNQETQY
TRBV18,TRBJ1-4,ASSPGPNEKLF
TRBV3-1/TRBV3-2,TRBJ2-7,ASSPNRQGPPYEQY
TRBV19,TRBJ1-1,ATGVRTGVPEAF
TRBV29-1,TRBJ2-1,SVEGHLTSSGSSYNEQF
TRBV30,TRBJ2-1,AWSPGTGRSVEQF
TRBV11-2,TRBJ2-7,ASSSDRAYEQY
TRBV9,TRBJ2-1,ASSVSGTSSSEQF
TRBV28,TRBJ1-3,ASSSTGASGNTIY
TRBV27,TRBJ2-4,ASSLGDRRDIQY
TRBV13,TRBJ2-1,ASSLEVTGVNEQF
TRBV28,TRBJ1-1,ASSRDRDLTEAF
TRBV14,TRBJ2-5,ASSQRVGSQETQY